The rows below give T cell receptor beta chains drawn from one sample of a study of technical replicates of blood from a few donors. Produced via immunoSEQ multiplex PCR; TCRdb's table is partial and in-frame only. The data show tens of thousands of clones, just under 90% seen once. Material for sequencing was PBMCs. The receptors stem from a human donor in good health. Some clones in this sample may be carry-over from other donors' samples. Both conserved end residues are part of each CDR3. D genes are given only for firm matches. Only part of the rows carry a size: once, few, many, or a class if the clone is expanded.

d_call: TRBD1; v_call: TRBV30; j_call: TRBJ1-4; clone_size: .; cdr3_aa: CACGTGLIEKLFF
d_call: .; v_call: TRBV7-3; j_call: TRBJ2-7; clone_size: .; cdr3_aa: CASSLLHGSRDEQYF
d_call: TRBD2; v_call: TRBV6-6; j_call: TRBJ2-7; clone_size: .; cdr3_aa: CASSYAGESSYEQYF
d_call: TRBD1; v_call: TRBV7-9; j_call: TRBJ1-2; clone_size: .; cdr3_aa: CASSLVGQGTYGYTF
d_call: TRBD2; v_call: TRBV9; j_call: TRBJ2-5; clone_size: .; cdr3_aa: CASSKGTSGWQETQYF
d_call: .; v_call: TRBV19; j_call: TRBJ1-1; clone_size: .; cdr3_aa: CASSYSNTEAFF
d_call: TRBD1; v_call: TRBV18; j_call: TRBJ1-1; clone_size: .; cdr3_aa: CASSQGTGGSTEAFF
d_call: TRBD2; v_call: TRBV5-4; j_call: TRBJ2-5; clone_size: .; cdr3_aa: CASSREGPQETQYF
d_call: .; v_call: TRBV25-1; j_call: TRBJ1-1; clone_size: many; cdr3_aa: CASSEGHENTEAFF
d_call: .; v_call: TRBV4-1; j_call: TRBJ2-1; clone_size: .; cdr3_aa: CASSQDNNEQFF
d_call: .; v_call: TRBV28; j_call: TRBJ1-1; clone_size: .; cdr3_aa: CASSLQNTEAFF
d_call: TRBD1; v_call: TRBV18; j_call: TRBJ2-2; clone_size: once; cdr3_aa: CASSRTGTGGTGELFF
d_call: TRBD1; v_call: TRBV30; j_call: TRBJ1-5; clone_size: few; cdr3_aa: CAWGQGNYPQHF
d_call: TRBD2; v_call: TRBV5-6; j_call: TRBJ2-1; clone_size: .; cdr3_aa: CASSLEILAGANEQFF
d_call: TRBD1; v_call: TRBV4-3; j_call: TRBJ1-2; clone_size: .; cdr3_aa: CASSQETGIVNYGYTF
d_call: TRBD1; v_call: TRBV27; j_call: TRBJ1-6; clone_size: .; cdr3_aa: CASQGESNSPLHF
d_call: .; v_call: TRBV6-4; j_call: TRBJ2-6; clone_size: .; cdr3_aa: CASSDVQVRANVLTF
d_call: .; v_call: TRBV20-1; j_call: TRBJ1-1; clone_size: .; cdr3_aa: CSGGREAFF
d_call: .; v_call: TRBV5-4; j_call: TRBJ1-2; clone_size: .; cdr3_aa: CASSLWGGYGYTF
d_call: TRBD2; v_call: TRBV10-3; j_call: TRBJ2-3; clone_size: .; cdr3_aa: CAIGGGAGDTQYF
d_call: .; v_call: TRBV18; j_call: TRBJ2-2; clone_size: few; cdr3_aa: CASSPEGRNTGELFF
d_call: TRBD1; v_call: TRBV7-9; j_call: TRBJ2-7; clone_size: .; cdr3_aa: CASSLTGQFYEQYF
d_call: .; v_call: TRBV11-1; j_call: TRBJ1-1; clone_size: .; cdr3_aa: CASSLLDNRNTEAFF